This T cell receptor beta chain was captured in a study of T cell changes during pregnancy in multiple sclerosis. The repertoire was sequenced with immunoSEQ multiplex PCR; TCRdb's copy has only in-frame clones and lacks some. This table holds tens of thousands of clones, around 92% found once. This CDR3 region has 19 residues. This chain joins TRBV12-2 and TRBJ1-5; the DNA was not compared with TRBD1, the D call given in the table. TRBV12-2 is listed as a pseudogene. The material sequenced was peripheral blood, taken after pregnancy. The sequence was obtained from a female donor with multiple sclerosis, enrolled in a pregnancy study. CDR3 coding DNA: TGTGCAAGTCGCGCCAGGGACAGGGGCGAATGTGTTAGCAATCAGCCCCAGCATTTT. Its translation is CASRARDRGECVSNQPQHF.